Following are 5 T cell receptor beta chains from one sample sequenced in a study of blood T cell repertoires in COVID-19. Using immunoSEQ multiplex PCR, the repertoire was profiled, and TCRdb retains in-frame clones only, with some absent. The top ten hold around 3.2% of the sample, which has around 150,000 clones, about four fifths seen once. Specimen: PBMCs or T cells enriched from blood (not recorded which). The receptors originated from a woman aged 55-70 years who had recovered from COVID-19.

The CDR3 loop is CASTYQLGYEQYF. DNA for the CDR3: TGTGCCAGCACCTACCAACTAGGCTACGAGCAGTACTTC. This chain connects TRBV11-2 to TRBJ2-7; D might be TRBD2 (5 bases). The CDR3 runs to 13 residues. Germline V CDR1 and CDR2: SGHAT, FQNNGV. Trimming shortened V by 7 bases and J by 3 bases, and 13 bases separated the two germline ends.

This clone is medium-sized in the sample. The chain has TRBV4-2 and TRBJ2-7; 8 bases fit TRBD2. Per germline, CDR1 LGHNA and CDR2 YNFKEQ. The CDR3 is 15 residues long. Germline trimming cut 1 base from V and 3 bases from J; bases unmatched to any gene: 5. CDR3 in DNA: TGTGCCAGCAGCCAAGGGGCGGGGGGTGTCTACGAGCAGTACTTC. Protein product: CASSQGAGGVYEQYF.

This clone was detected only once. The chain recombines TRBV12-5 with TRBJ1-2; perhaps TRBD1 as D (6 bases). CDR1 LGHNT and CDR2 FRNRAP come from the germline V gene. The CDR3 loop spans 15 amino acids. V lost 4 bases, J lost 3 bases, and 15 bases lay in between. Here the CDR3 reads CASGSLRQADYGYTF. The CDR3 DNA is TGTGCTAGTGGTTCATTGAGACAGGCTGACTATGGCTACACCTTC.

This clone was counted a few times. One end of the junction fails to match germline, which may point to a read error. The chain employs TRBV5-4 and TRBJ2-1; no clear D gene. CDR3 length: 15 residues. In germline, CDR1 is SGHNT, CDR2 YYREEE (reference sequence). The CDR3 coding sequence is TGTGCCAGCAGCCCGTCGCTTGACTCCTTCAATGAGCAGTTCTTC. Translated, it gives CASSPSLDSFNEQFF.

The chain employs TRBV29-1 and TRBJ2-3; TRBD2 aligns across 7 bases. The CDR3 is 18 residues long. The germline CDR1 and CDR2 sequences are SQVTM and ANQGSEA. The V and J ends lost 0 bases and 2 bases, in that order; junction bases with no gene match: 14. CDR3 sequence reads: CSVEDQNARGYYTDTQYF. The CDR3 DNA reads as TGCAGCGTTGAAGATCAGAATGCGCGGGGGTACTACACAGATACGCAGTATTTT.